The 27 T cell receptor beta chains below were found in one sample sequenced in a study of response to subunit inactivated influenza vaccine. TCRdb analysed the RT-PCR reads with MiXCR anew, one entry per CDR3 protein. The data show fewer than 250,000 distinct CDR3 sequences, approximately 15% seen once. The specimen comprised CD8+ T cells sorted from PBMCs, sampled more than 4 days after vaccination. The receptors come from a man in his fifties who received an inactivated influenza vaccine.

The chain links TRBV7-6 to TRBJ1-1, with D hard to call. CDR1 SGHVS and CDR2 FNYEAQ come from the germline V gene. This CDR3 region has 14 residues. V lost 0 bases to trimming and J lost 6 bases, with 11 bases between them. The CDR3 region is CASSLASESPEAFF. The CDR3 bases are TGTGCCAGCAGCTTAGCGTCGGAGTCCCCTGAAGCTTTCTTT.

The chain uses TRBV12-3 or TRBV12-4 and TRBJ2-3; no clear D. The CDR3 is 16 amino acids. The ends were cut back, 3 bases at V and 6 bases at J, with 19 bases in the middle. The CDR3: CASSLGPTSEEDTQYF. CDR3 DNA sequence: TGTGCCAGCAGTTTGGGCCCCACATCTGAAGAGGATACGCAGTATTTT.

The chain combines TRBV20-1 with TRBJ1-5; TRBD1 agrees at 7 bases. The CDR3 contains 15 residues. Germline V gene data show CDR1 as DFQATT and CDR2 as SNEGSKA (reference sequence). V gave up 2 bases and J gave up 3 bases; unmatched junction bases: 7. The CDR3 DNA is TGCAGTGCTAGAAAGGCGGACAGGTCCAATCAGCCCCAGCATTTT. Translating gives CSARKADRSNQPQHF.

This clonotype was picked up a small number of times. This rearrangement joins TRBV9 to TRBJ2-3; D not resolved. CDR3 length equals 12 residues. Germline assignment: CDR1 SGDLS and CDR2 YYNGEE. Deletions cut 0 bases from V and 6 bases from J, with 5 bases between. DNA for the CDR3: TGTGCCAGCAGCGTAGATGACGATACGCAGTATTTT. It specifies CASSVDDDTQYF.

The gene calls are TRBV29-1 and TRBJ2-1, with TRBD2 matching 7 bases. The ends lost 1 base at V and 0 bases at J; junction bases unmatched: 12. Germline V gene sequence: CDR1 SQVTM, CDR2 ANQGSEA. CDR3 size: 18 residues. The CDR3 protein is CSVEAASGSFSSYNEQFF. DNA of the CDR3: TGCAGCGTTGAAGCGGCTAGCGGTAGTTTCAGCTCCTACAATGAGCAGTTCTTC.

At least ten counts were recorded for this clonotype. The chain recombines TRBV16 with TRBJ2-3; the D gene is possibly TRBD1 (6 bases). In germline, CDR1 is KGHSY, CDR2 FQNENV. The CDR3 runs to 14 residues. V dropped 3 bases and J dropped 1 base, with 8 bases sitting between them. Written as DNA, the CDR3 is TGTGCCAGCAGCCATTCAGGGGGCACAGATACGCAGTATTTT. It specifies CASSHSGGTDTQYF.

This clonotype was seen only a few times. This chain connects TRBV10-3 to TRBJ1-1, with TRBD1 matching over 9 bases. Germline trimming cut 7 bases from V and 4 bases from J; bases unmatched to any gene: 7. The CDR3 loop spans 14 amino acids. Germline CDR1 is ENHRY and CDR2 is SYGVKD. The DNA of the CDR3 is TGTGCCATCACTAGGGACAGGGAAGGCACTGAAGCTTTCTTT. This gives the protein CAITRDREGTEAFF.

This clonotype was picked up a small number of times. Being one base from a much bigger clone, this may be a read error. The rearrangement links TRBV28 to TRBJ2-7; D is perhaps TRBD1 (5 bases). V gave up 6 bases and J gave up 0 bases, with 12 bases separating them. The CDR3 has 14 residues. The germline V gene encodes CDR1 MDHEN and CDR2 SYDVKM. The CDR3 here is CASRGAENSYEQYF. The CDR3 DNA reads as TGTGCCAGCAGAGGGGCAGAGAACTCCTACGAGCAGTACTTC.

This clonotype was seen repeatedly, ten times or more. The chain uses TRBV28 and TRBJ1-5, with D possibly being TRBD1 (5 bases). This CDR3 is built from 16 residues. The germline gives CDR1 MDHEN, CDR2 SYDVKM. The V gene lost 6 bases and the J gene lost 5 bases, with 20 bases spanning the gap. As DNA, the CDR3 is TGTGCCAGCAGGGGCTCGCGGGGCACCATACATCAGCCCCAGCATTTT. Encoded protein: CASRGSRGTIHQPQHF.

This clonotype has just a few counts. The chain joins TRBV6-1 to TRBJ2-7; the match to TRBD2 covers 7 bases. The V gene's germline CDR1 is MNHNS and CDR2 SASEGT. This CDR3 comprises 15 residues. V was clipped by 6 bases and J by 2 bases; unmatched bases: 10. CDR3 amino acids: CASSTLLGGPYEQYF. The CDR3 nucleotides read TGTGCCAGCAGCACCCTATTGGGAGGGCCCTACGAGCAGTACTTC.

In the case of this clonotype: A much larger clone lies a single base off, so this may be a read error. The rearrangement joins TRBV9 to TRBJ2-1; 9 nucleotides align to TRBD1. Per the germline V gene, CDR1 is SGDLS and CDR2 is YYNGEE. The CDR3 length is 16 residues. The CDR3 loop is CVSSAPRTGASNEQFF. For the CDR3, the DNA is TGTGTCAGCAGCGCCCCGAGGACAGGGGCGTCCAATGAGCAGTTCTTC.

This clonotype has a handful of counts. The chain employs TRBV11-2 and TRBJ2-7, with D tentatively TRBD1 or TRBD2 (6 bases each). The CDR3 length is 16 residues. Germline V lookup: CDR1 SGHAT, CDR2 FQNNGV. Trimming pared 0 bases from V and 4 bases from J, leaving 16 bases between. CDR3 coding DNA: TGTGCCAGCAGCTTAGATCATGGCGGGACAACATACGAGCAGTACTTC. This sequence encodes CASSLDHGGTTYEQYF.

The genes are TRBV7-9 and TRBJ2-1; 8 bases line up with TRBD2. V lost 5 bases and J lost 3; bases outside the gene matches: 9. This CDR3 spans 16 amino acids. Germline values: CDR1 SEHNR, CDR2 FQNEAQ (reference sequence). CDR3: CASSLAGGFLYNEQFF. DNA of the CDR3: TGTGCCAGCAGCCTGGCGGGGGGCTTTCTCTACAATGAGCAGTTCTTC. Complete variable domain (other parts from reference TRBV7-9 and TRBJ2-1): DTGVSQNPRHKITKRGQNVTFRCDPISEHNRLYWYRQTLGQGPEFLTYFQNEAQLEKSRLLSDRFSAERPKGSFSTLEIQRTEQGDSAMYLCASSLAGGFLYNEQFFGPGTRLTVL.

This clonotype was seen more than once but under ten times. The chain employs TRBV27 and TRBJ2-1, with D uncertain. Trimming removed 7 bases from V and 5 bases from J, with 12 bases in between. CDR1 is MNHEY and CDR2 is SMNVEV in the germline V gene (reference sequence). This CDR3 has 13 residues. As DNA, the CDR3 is TGTGCCAGCACCTGGTTAGGGCACAATGAGCAGTTCTTC. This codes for CASTWLGHNEQFF.

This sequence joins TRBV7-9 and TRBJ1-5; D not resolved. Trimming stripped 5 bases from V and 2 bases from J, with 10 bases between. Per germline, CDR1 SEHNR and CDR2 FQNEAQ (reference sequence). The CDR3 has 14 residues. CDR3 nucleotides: TGTGCCAGCAGCGCGCCTGGCGGCAATCAGCCCCAGCATTTT. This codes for CASSAPGGNQPQHF.

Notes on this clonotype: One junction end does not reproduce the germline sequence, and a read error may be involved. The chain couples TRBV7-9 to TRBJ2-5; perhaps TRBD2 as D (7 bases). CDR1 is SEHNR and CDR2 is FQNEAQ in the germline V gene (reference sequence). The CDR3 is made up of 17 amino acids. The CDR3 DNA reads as TGTGCCAGCAGCGTAGCCCTAGCGGAGGGGGTGTCGGAGACCCAGTACTTC. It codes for CASSVALAEGVSETQYF.

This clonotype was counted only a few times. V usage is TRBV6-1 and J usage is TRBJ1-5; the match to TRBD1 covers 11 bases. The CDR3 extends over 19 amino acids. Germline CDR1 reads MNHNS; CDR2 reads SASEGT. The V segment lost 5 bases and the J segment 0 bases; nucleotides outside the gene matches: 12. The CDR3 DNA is TGTGCCAGCAGTCCAAGAGGGACAGGGGGATCCTATAGCAATCAGCCCCAGCATTTT. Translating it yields CASSPRGTGGSYSNQPQHF.

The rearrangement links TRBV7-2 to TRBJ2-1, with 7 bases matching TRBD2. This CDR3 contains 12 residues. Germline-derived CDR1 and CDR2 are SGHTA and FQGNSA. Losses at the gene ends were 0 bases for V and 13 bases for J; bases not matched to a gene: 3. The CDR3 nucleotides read TGTGCCAGCAGCTTAGCCGGAGCGGGACAGTTCTTC. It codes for CASSLAGAGQFF.

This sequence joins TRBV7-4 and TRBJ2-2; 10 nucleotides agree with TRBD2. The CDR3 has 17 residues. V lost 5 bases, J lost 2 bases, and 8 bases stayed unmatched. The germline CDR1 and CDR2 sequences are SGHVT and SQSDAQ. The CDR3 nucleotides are TGTGCCAGCAGCAGCCCCCGGACTAGCGGTAACACCGGGGAGCTGTTTTTT. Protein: CASSSPRTSGNTGELFF. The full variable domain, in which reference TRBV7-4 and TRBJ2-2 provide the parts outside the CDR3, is GAGVSQSPRYKVAKRGRDVALRCDSISGHVTLYWYRQTLGQGSEVLTYSQSDAQRDKSGRPSGRFSAERPERSVSTLKIQRTEQGDSAVYLCASSSPRTSGNTGELFFGEGSRLTVL.

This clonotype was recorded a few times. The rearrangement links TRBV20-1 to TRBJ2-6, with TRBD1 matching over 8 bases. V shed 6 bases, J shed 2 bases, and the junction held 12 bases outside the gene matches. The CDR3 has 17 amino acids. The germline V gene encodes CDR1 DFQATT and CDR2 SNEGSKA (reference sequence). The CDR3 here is CSAAQQGVLTGANVLTF. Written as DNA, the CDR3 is TGCAGTGCCGCACAACAGGGGGTCTTAACTGGGGCCAACGTCCTGACTTTC.

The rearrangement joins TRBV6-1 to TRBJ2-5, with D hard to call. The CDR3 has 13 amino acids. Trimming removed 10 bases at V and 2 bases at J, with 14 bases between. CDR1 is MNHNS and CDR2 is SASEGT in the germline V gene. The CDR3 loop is CATHSGWQETQYF. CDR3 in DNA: TGTGCCACCCACTCCGGCTGGCAAGAGACCCAGTACTTC.

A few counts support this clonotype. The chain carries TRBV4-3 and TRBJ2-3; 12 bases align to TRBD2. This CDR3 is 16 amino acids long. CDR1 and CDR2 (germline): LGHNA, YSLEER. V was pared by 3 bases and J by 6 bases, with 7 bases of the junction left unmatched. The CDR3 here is CASSQLAGGLPDTQYF. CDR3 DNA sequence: TGCGCCAGCAGCCAGCTAGCGGGGGGGCTTCCGGATACGCAGTATTTT.

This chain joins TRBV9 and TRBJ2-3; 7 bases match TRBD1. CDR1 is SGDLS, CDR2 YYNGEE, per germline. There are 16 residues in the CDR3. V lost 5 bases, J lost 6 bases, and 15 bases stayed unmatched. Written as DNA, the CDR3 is TGTGCCAGCAGAGGCCCCGGGAAGGGGGCGCAGGATACGCAGTATTTT. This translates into CASRGPGKGAQDTQYF.

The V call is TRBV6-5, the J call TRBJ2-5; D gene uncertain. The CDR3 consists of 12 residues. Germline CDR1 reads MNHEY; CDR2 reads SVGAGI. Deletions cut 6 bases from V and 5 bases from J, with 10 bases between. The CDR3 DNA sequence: TGTGCCAGCAGGGAAAGTATCGAGACCCAGTACTTC. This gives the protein CASRESIETQYF.

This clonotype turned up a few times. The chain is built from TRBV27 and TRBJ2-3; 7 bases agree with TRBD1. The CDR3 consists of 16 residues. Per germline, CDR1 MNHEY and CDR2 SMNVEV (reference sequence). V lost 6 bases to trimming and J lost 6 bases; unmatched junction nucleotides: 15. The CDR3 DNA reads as TGTGCCAGCAGATCCATAGGACAGGCCCCCGAGGATACGCAGTATTTT. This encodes CASRSIGQAPEDTQYF.

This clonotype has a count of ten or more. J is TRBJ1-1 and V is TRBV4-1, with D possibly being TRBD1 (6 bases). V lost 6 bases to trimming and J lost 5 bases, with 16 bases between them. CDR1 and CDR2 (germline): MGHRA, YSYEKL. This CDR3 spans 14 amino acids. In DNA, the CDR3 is TGCGCCAGCAGAGTTACGGGACACCTGACTGAAGCTTTCTTT. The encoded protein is CASRVTGHLTEAFF.

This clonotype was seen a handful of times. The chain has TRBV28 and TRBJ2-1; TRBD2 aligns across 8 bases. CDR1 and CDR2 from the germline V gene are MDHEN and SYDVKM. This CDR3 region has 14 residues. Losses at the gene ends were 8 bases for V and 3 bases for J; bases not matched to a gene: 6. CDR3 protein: CASRTGGFYNEQFF. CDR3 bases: TGTGCCAGCCGGACGGGGGGGTTCTACAATGAGCAGTTCTTC.